This is a list of T cell receptor beta chains from one sample in a study of lymphopenia after photon versus proton radiotherapy. Some clones are missing from TCRdb's copy, which holds only in-frame ones; the method was immunoSEQ multiplex PCR. The sample yields approximately 71,000 clones, more than 75% seen once. Specimen: peripheral blood, collected from a patient treated with photon-based radiotherapy. The receptor source for this set is a woman in her seventies with pancreatic cancer. Each CDR3 is given with its conserved first and last residue. D genes are given only for firm matches. Some rows mark clone size as missing; the rest say once, few, many or name a class of expanded clone.

NA TRBJ2-7 TRBV6-5 TRBD1 TGTGCCAGCAGGGGTGGGGACAGGTTCTCCTACGAGCAGTACTTC CASRGGDRFSYEQYF
once TRBJ1-2 TRBV7-2 NA TGTGCCAGCAGCCCGGGACTGTCTGGCTACACCTTC CASSPGLSGYTF
NA TRBJ1-4 TRBV4-3 TRBD1 TGCGCCAGCAGCCAAGACCCCCGGGACAGGTTTAATGAAAAACTGTTTTTT CASSQDPRDRFNEKLFF
NA TRBJ2-7 TRBV5-5 NA TGTGCCAGCAGCTTTTTCATCTTGGGGTCCTACGAGCAGTACTTC CASSFFILGSYEQYF
NA TRBJ1-1 TRBV21-1 NA TGTGCCAGCAGCGGGGTAACTGCAAATCAAGGTTACACTGAAGCTTTCTTT CASSGVTANQGYTEAFF
once TRBJ2-7 TRBV19 TRBD2 TGTGCCAGTAGTATGACTAGCGGGAGTCGCGAGCAGTACTTC CASSMTSGSREQYF
NA TRBJ2-7 TRBV7-8 NA TGTGCCAGCAGCTCCGACGGGGGATTGTACGAGCAGTACTTC CASSSDGGLYEQYF
NA TRBJ2-7 TRBV28 NA TGTGCCAGCAGCCAGGGACACGGGGATCTGTACGAGCAGTACTTC CASSQGHGDLYEQYF
NA TRBJ2-5 TRBV7-2 TRBD2 TGTGCCAGCAGCTTACTAGCGGGAGATCGAGAGACCCAGTACTTC CASSLLAGDRETQYF
once TRBJ2-1 TRBV28 TRBD2 TGTGCCAGCAGTTTATTTCGGGCTAGCGGGAGTAATGAGCAGTTCTTC CASSLFRASGSNEQFF
NA TRBJ1-3 TRBV28 NA TGTGCCAGCAGTACCAACTCTGGAAACACCATATATTTT CASSTNSGNTIYF
NA TRBJ2-1 TRBV7-3 NA TGTGCCAGCAGCTTAAGGGTCGGGTCTCTAGGGGGGTCTGAGCAGTTCTTC CASSLRVGSLGGSEQFF
NA TRBJ2-7 TRBV19 TRBD1 TGTGCCAGCGCCATCGGACAGGGGGCGTACGAGCAGTACTTC CASAIGQGAYEQYF
once TRBJ2-5 TRBV21-1 NA TGTGCCAGCACCCCCGAGCGATCGGCGAAAGAGACCCAGTACTTC CASTPERSAKETQYF
NA TRBJ2-7 TRBV29-1 TRBD1 TGCAGCGCCAGAGACAGGGTTGGCTACGAGCAGTACTTC CSARDRVGYEQYF
NA TRBJ2-5 TRBV5-4 NA TGTGCCAGCAGCTCAAATGGGCCAAGGGAGACCCAGTACTTC CASSSNGPRETQYF
NA TRBJ1-2 TRBV28 NA TGTGCCAGCAGTTCGCAGGGTTTCCATGGCTACACCTTC CASSSQGFHGYTF
NA TRBJ2-3 TRBV7-2 TRBD2 TGTGCCAGCAGCCGAGCGGGAGCCACAGATACGCAGTATTTT CASSRAGATDTQYF
NA TRBJ1-1 TRBV28 TRBD1 TGTGCCAGCACCTTCCGGGACAGACCTAAAGCTTTCTTT CASTFRDRPKAFF
NA TRBJ2-7 TRBV2 TRBD2 TGTGCCAGCAGTGAACCCGGACTAGCGTTCTACGAGCAGTACTTC CASSEPGLAFYEQYF
NA TRBJ1-1 TRBV29-1 NA TGCAGCGTTGCTATGACTTCGGGCACTGAAGCTTTCTTT CSVAMTSGTEAFF
few TRBJ2-7 TRBV6-1 NA TGTGCCAGCAGTGTGGAAGCGGGTACCTACGAGCAGTACTTC CASSVEAGTYEQYF
NA TRBJ1-2 TRBV29-1 NA TGCAGCGTCGACAGTGCCCGGAACTATGGCTACACCTTC CSVDSARNYGYTF
NA TRBJ1-2 TRBV27 NA TGTGCCAGCAGCACGCAGGGTACTCTGACCTATGGCTACACCTTC CASSTQGTLTYGYTF
NA TRBJ2-7 TRBV20-1 NA TGCAGTGCCAGAAGCGTTAATGGGCAGTACTTC CSARSVNGQYF
NA TRBJ1-2 TRBV7-2 TRBD1 TGTGCCAGCAGCTTACGAGGACAGGGTCAGGGCTACACCTTC CASSLRGQGQGYTF
NA TRBJ1-2 TRBV5-1 NA TGCGCCAGCAGCTTGTACGGCGGGGTGGGGCCGGCTGGCTATGGCTACACCTTC CASSLYGGVGPAGYGYTF
NA TRBJ1-1 TRBV6-1 NA TGTGCCAGCAGTGAGGGGGTGTGGGGACTAGGAACCGCTGAAGCTTTCTTT CASSEGVWGLGTAEAFF
NA TRBJ2-2 TRBV6-5 NA TGTGCCAGCAGGGCGGGGTTGACCGGGGAGCTGTTTTTT CASRAGLTGELFF
NA TRBJ2-1 TRBV28 TRBD2 TGTGCCAGCAGTTCTCAGCGGGAGAGTAAGAATGAGCAGTTCTTC CASSSQRESKNEQFF
NA TRBJ2-1 TRBV6-7 NA TGTGCCAGCAGTTACGGCCCCTCCGAGTCGACCCACTACAATGAGCAGTTCTTC CASSYGPSESTHYNEQFF
NA TRBJ2-1 TRBV5-6 NA TGTGCCAGCAGCTTTGCTGGGGTGGTATACAATGAGCAGTTCTTC CASSFAGVVYNEQFF
NA TRBJ2-2 TRBV19 TRBD1 TGTGCCAGTAGTATAGAGGGACAGGGGACCACCGGGGAGCTGTTTTTT CASSIEGQGTTGELFF
once TRBJ1-2 TRBV18 TRBD1 TGTGCCAGCTCACCGGGACAGGCCTATGGCTACACCTTC CASSPGQAYGYTF
NA TRBJ2-2 TRBV7-8 TRBD2 TGTGCCAGCAGCGCTGGGGGGCTAGCGGGCCCTGCGTGGGGCACCGGGGAGCTGTTTTTT CASSAGGLAGPAWGTGELFF
once TRBJ2-7 TRBV11-3 NA TGTGCCAGCAGCCCAGGGTCTACTACCTCCTACGAGCAGTACTTC CASSPGSTTSYEQYF
NA TRBJ2-5 TRBV10-2 NA TGCGCCAGCAGTGAAAGCGCTCTCTTAAGGGAGACCCAGTACTTC CASSESALLRETQYF
NA TRBJ1-2 TRBV19 NA TGTGCCAGTAGTATAATGGTCGGGGAGAACTATGGCTACACCTTC CASSIMVGENYGYTF
NA TRBJ1-6 TRBV5-8 NA TGTGCCAGCAGCTTGGTGGCGGCACTCTATAATTCACCCCTCCACTTT CASSLVAALYNSPLHF
NA TRBJ2-5 TRBV29-1 NA TGCAGCGTCGTCGGGACTGGACAAGAGACCCAGTACTTC CSVVGTGQETQYF
NA TRBJ2-3 TRBV7-2 NA TGTGCCAGCAGCCCCCGCGGGAAATCAGATACGCAGTATTTT CASSPRGKSDTQYF
NA TRBJ1-4 TRBV4-1 NA TGCGCCAGCAGCCAAGATCGGAGGGGGACTAATGAAAAACTGTTTTTT CASSQDRRGTNEKLFF
NA TRBJ2-3 TRBV27 TRBD2 TGTGCCAGCAGTTCCGGACTAGCGGGAGGGGCAGATACGCAGTATTTT CASSSGLAGGADTQYF
NA TRBJ1-2 TRBV7-9 NA TGTGCCAGCAGCTTACAGGGTTCAAACTATGGCTACACCTTC CASSLQGSNYGYTF
NA TRBJ2-7 TRBV20-1 TRBD1 TGCAGTGCTATCACAGGGGTTGAGCAGTACTTC CSAITGVEQYF
NA TRBJ1-6 TRBV6-6 NA TGTGCCAGCAGCCAAGGACAGCGAAATTCACCCCTCCACTTT CASSQGQRNSPLHF
few TRBJ2-2 TRBV2 NA TGTGCCAGCAGTGAAGAATCTCCCACCGGGGAGCTGTTTTTT CASSEESPTGELFF
NA TRBJ2-1 TRBV29-1 TRBD2 TGCAGCGCCGAGAATAGCGGGAGGGCCGTCAATGAGCAGTTCTTC CSAENSGRAVNEQFF
NA TRBJ2-7 TRBV5-1 NA TGCGCCAGCGGAAGGGAACTGGGACTCGACGAGCAGTACTTC CASGRELGLDEQYF
once TRBJ2-7 TRBV28 NA TGTGCCAGCAGTTTAAGGCAGGGGAGGTATTGGGAGCAGTACTTC CASSLRQGRYWEQYF
NA TRBJ1-1 TRBV7-2 NA TGTGCCAGCAGCTTACGACCGCTCATGAACACTGAAGCTTTCTTT CASSLRPLMNTEAFF
once TRBJ2-7 TRBV6-5 TRBD1 TGTGCCAGCAGTTACGGGGGGACAGGTTCCTGGGAGCAGTACTTC CASSYGGTGSWEQYF